These 20 T cell receptor beta chains came from one sample sequenced in a study of T cell responses to AZD1222 COVID-19 vaccine. Method: immunoSEQ multiplex PCR; TCRdb's copy keeps in-frame clones and lacks some. The table shows 80,000 to 100,000 clones, with 85% to 90% occurring only once. The sequencing here drew on peripheral blood, taken on day 0 of AZD1222 vaccination. These receptors originate from an adult in good health.

The J gene is TRBJ2-6, the V gene TRBV28; D remains ambiguous. This CDR3 is 14 amino acids long. Germline loops: CDR1 MDHEN, CDR2 SYDVKM. V lost 3 bases, J lost 0 bases, and 3 bases lay in between. The CDR3 nucleotides read TGTGCCAGCAGTTTCCCCTCTGGGGCCAACGTCCTGACTTTC. It is translated as CASSFPSGANVLTF.

The rearrangement uses TRBV6-1 and TRBJ1-5; 7 bases map to TRBD1. The V gene's germline CDR1 is MNHNS and CDR2 SASEGT. The CDR3 runs 15 residues. With 2 bases clipped from V and 3 bases from J, the junction kept 4 bases outside the gene matches. As DNA, the CDR3 is TGTGCCAGCAGTGAATCGACAGGGCCCAATCAGCCCCAGCATTTT. Encoded protein: CASSESTGPNQPQHF.

This clone was detected only once. The chain links TRBV19 to TRBJ1-5, with TRBD1 matching over 8 bases. This CDR3 contains 18 residues. Germline V CDR1 and CDR2: LNHDA, SQIVND (reference sequence). With V trimmed by 3 bases and J by 0 bases, 10 bases remained unmatched. CDR3 nucleotides: TGTGCCAGTAGTATTGGTCCAGGGGGCCAATATAGCAATCAGCCCCAGCATTTT. Residues: CASSIGPGGQYSNQPQHF.

This rearrangement joins TRBV6-5 to TRBJ1-4; tentatively, D is TRBD1 (5 bases). Germline CDR1 and CDR2: MNHEY and SVGAGI. The CDR3 runs 13 residues. V was clipped by 6 bases and J by 5 bases, with 10 bases between them. The CDR3 DNA follows: TGTGCCAGCAGGCGGGACGGCAATGAAAAACTGTTTTTT. Its translation: CASRRDGNEKLFF.

The chain is built from TRBV29-1 and TRBJ1-2; unclear D gene. The CDR3 has 13 amino acids. Germline CDR1 SQVTM, CDR2 ANQGSEA. Between the trimmed V and J ends, which lost 5 bases and 4 bases, there was a span of 14 bases. CDR3: CSVSIFGVYGYTF. CDR3 in DNA: TGCAGCGTTTCTATTTTCGGGGTCTATGGCTACACCTTC.

The genes are TRBV7-8 and TRBJ2-1; 7 nucleotides line up with TRBD1. The CDR3 is made up of 13 amino acids. Per germline, CDR1 SGHVS and CDR2 FQNEAQ. J gave up 7 bases and V 5 bases, and 5 bases lay outside the gene matches. The CDR3 sequence: CASSGLQGNEQFF. In DNA, the CDR3 is TGTGCCAGCAGCGGGCTACAGGGGAATGAGCAGTTCTTC.

This clone occurred a few times. The chain couples TRBV5-1 to TRBJ2-7, with 7 bases matching TRBD1. Germline loops: CDR1 SGHRS, CDR2 YFSETQ. J lost 0 bases, V lost 4 bases, and 4 bases had no gene match. The CDR3 sequence is 14 residues long. CDR3 protein: CASSGTVNSYEQYF. The CDR3 region has the DNA TGCGCCAGCAGCGGGACAGTAAACTCCTACGAGCAGTACTTC.

The CDR3 coding sequence is TGTGCCTGGAGTGCCTACGGAGCTGAAGCTTTCTTT. Translating gives CAWSAYGAEAFF. V gene TRBV30 combines with J gene TRBJ1-1; D is unclear. Deletions cut 1 base from V and 6 bases from J, with 9 bases between. CDR1 is GTSNPN and CDR2 is SVGIG in the germline V gene (reference sequence). CDR3 length: 12 amino acids.

The gene calls are TRBV4-3 and TRBJ1-6, with a weak D call TRBD1 (5 bases). The V end lost 0 bases, the J end lost 9 bases, and 15 bases lay between the germline ends. Germline V gives CDR1 LGHNA, CDR2 YSLEER. The CDR3 covers 16 residues. CDR3 nucleotides: TGCGCCAGCAGCCAAGATGGAGCAGGGATGGGTTCACCCCTCCACTTT. Its translation: CASSQDGAGMGSPLHF.

The chain uses TRBV5-5 and TRBJ1-6; D unclear. With 5 bases removed from V and 7 bases from J, the gap between germline ends came to 7 bases. This CDR3 comprises 12 residues. Germline V CDR1 and CDR2: SGHKS, YYEKEE (reference sequence). The CDR3 DNA sequence: TGTGCCAGCAGTTCAGAAAATTCACCCCTCCACTTT. This gives the protein CASSSENSPLHF.

The J gene is TRBJ1-2, the V gene TRBV6-1, with D uncertain. This CDR3 comprises 17 residues. Germline V gives CDR1 MNHNS, CDR2 SASEGT. The V end was cut by 2 bases, the J end by 2 bases, with 18 bases between. The CDR3 bases are TGTGCCAGCAGTGAAAGTTCGCTGGCCCTGATGAACTATGGCTACACCTTC. Translated: CASSESSLALMNYGYTF.

The chain has TRBV20-1 and TRBJ1-5; 8 positions agree with TRBD1. Per germline, CDR1 DFQATT and CDR2 SNEGSKA (reference sequence). CDR3 size: 13 residues. V was pared by 6 bases and J by 6 bases, with 7 bases of the junction left unmatched. CDR3 amino acids: CSASGQGSQPQHF. CDR3 nucleotides: TGCAGTGCCAGTGGACAGGGCAGTCAGCCCCAGCATTTT.

The chain is built from TRBV19 and TRBJ1-2; 7 bases map to TRBD1. The CDR3 spans 13 residues. Germline lookup yields CDR1 LNHDA and CDR2 SQIVND (reference sequence). The trim removed 6 bases at V and 2 bases at J, leaving 3 bases unmatched. The CDR3 nucleotides read TGTGCCAGTAGAAGGGGGCCCAACTATGGCTACACCTTC. Encoded protein: CASRRGPNYGYTF.

The CDR3 coding sequence is TGTGCCAGCAGTTACTTGCGGACAGGGGGAGGATATGGCTACACCTTC. Its translation: CASSYLRTGGGYGYTF. The gene calls are TRBV6-5 and TRBJ1-2; 10 bases are shared with TRBD1. The germline V gene encodes CDR1 MNHEY and CDR2 SVGAGI. V lost 1 base, J lost 5 bases, and 7 bases stayed unmatched. The CDR3 runs to 16 residues.

The chain combines TRBV6-2 or TRBV6-3 with TRBJ2-3; 14 nucleotides line up with TRBD2. The J segment lost 5 bases and the V segment lost 0 bases, leaving 7 bases of the junction unmatched. CDR3 length equals 18 residues. The V gene's germline CDR1 is MNHEY and CDR2 SVGEGT. The CDR3 loop is CASSYSAGTSGRGDTQYF. CDR3 nucleotides: TGTGCCAGCAGTTACTCGGCAGGGACTAGCGGGAGAGGAGATACGCAGTATTTT.

This chain links TRBV5-1 with TRBJ2-1; D is ambiguous. CDR3 length equals 13 residues. The V end lost 2 bases, the J end lost 6 bases, and 9 bases lay between the germline ends. The germline CDR1 and CDR2 sequences are SGHRS and YFSETQ. CDR3 protein: CASSFGLGNEQFF. In nucleotides, the CDR3 is TGCGCCAGCAGCTTCGGTCTAGGCAATGAGCAGTTCTTC. The variable domain in full, with the rest retrieved from reference TRBV5-1 and TRBJ2-1, is KAGVTQTPRYLIKTRGQQVTLSCSPISGHRSVSWYQQTPGQGLQFLFEYFSETQRNKGNFPGRFSGRQFSNSRSEMNVSTLELGDSALYLCASSFGLGNEQFFGPGTRLTVL.

This rearrangement joins TRBV18 to TRBJ1-2; possible D gene TRBD1, 5 bases. This CDR3 contains 14 residues. CDR1 KGHSH and CDR2 LQKENI come from the germline V gene. V was cut by 3 bases and J by 4 bases, with 12 bases left in between. The CDR3 protein is CASSPSGTAYGYTF. CDR3 bases: TGTGCCAGCTCACCTTCGGGGACTGCCTATGGCTACACCTTC.

This chain connects TRBV5-4 to TRBJ2-3; D call uncertain. CDR3 length: 15 residues. CDR1 is SGHNT, CDR2 YYREEE, per germline (reference sequence). Trimming took off 4 bases at V and 0 bases at J, with 12 bases between the two ends. The CDR3 loop reads CASSPRLGSTDTQYF. CDR3 DNA: TGTGCCAGCAGCCCGCGGCTCGGGAGCACAGATACGCAGTATTTT.

The chain has TRBV28 and TRBJ1-5; maybe TRBD1 (5 bases). Germline loops: CDR1 MDHEN, CDR2 SYDVKM. V gave up 6 bases and J gave up 6 bases, with 12 bases separating them. The CDR3 is 13 amino acids. CDR3 sequence: CASRIRRGQPQHF. In DNA, the CDR3 is TGTGCCAGCAGGATCCGTAGGGGTCAGCCCCAGCATTTT.

The CDR3, as DNA: TGTGCCAGCAGTTTATCAGGGAATCAGCCCCAGCATTTT. Its protein is CASSLSGNQPQHF. The chain joins TRBV27 to TRBJ1-5; D remains ambiguous. V was pared by 0 bases and J by 4 bases, with 4 bases between. Germline V lookup: CDR1 MNHEY, CDR2 SMNVEV (reference sequence). The CDR3 loop spans 13 amino acids.